This TCR beta chain was sequenced during a study of cytomegalovirus exposure and HLA in healthy donors. General study findings and limits: A later analysis linked about 17,000 TCR beta sequences to HLA alleles at 0.05 false discovery rate.

As to this clone: Its matching antigen is unknown.

PCR employed 60 Vbeta and 13 Jbeta primers. Assay used: immunoSEQ multiplex PCR; TCRdb lists only in-frame clones, some missing. The table records approximately 160,000 clones, more than 80% of them present only once. This CDR3 has 15 residues. The ends were cut back, 3 bases at V and 4 bases at J, with 15 bases in the middle. In germline, CDR1 is KGHSH, CDR2 LQKENI. This sequence was found in a woman aged 18-29 years in good health and CMV-seronegative. The gene calls are TRBV18 and TRBJ1-1; D remains ambiguous. The sample consisted of PBMCs. CDR3: CASSPDLKSGTEAFF. The CDR3 DNA reads as TGTGCCAGCTCACCGGACCTTAAGAGCGGCACTGAAGCTTTCTTT.